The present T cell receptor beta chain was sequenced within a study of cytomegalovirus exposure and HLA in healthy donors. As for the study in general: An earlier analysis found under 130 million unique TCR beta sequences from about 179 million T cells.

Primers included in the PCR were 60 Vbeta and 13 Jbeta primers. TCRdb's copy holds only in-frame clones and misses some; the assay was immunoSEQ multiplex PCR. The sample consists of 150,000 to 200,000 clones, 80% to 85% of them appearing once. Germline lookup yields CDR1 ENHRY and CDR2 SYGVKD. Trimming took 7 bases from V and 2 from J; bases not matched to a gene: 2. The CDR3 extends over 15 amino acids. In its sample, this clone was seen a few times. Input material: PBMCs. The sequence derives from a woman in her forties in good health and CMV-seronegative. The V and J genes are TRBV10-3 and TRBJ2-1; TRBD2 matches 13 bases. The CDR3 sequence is CAIKGTSGTYNEQFF. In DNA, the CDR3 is TGTGCCATCAAGGGGACTAGCGGGACCTACAATGAGCAGTTCTTC.